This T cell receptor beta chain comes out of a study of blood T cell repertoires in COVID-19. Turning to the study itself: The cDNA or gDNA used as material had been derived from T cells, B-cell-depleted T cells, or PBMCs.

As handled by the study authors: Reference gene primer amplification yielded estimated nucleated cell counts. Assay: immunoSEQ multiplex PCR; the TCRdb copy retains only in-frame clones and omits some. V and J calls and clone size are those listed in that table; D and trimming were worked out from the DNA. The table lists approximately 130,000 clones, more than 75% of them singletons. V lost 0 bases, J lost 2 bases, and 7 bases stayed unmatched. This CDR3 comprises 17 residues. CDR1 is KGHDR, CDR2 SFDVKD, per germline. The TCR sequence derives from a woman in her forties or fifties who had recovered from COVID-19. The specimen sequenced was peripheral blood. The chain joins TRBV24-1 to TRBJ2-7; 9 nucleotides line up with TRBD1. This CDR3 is CATSDLRGQGRAYEQYF. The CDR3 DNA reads TGTGCCACCAGTGATTTGAGGGGACAGGGTAGGGCCTACGAGCAGTACTTC.